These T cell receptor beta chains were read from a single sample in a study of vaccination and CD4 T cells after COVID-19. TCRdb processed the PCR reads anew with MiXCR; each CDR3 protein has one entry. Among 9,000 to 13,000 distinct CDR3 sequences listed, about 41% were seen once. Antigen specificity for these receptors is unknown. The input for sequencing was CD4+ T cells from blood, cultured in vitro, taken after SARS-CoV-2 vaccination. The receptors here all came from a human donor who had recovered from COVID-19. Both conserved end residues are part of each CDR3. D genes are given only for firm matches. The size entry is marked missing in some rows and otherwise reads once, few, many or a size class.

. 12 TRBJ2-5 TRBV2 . CASRQGIETQYF TGTGCCAGCAGGCAGGGTATTGAGACCCAGTACTTC
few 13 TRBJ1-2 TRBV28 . CASSGQKNYGYTF TGTGCCAGCAGTGGACAAAAAAACTATGGCTACACCTTC
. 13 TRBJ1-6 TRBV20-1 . CSASVRSNSPLHF TGCAGTGCTAGTGTCAGGTCAAATTCACCCCTCCACTTT
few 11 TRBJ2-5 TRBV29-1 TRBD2 CSGSGEETQYF TGCAGCGGAAGCGGGGAAGAGACCCAGTACTTC
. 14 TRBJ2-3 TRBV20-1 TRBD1 CSASGQGITDTQYF TGCAGTGCGTCCGGACAGGGGATCACAGATACGCAGTATTTT
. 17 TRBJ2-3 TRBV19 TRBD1 CASSRRQGAAATDTQYF TGTGCCAGTAGTAGGAGACAGGGGGCGGCTGCCACAGATACGCAGTATTTT
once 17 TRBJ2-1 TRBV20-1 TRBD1 CSARRPGGTGAYNEQFF TGCAGTGCCAGGAGGCCCGGCGGGACAGGGGCGTACAATGAGCAGTTCTTC
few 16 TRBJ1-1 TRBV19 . CASSEGRARVWTEAFF TGTGCCAGTAGCGAGGGGAGGGCGAGGGTTTGGACTGAAGCTTTCTTT
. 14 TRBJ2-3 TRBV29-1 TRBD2 CSVDTGVGGDTQYF TGCAGCGTTGACACGGGAGTGGGGGGGGATACGCAGTATTTT
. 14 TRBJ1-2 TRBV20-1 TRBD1 CSASPGGGIYGYTF TGCAGTGCTAGCCCGGGAGGGGGCATCTATGGCTACACCTTC
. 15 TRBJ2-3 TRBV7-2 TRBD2 CASRSRLALTDTQYF TGTGCCAGCAGATCCCGACTAGCGCTCACAGATACGCAGTATTTT
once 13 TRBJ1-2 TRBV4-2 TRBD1 CASSQGTGDGYTF TGTGCCAGCAGCCAAGGGACAGGAGATGGCTACACCTTC
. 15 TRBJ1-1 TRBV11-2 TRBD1 CASSKTGTGITEAFF TGTGCCAGCAGCAAAACCGGGACAGGGATCACTGAAGCTTTCTTT
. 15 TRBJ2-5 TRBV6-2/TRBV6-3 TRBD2 CASSYGSGNTETQYF TGTGCCAGCAGTTACGGGAGCGGGAATACGGAGACCCAGTACTTC
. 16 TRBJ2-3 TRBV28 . CASARSGAYVTDTQYF TGTGCCAGCGCTCGCTCCGGGGCCTACGTGACAGATACGCAGTATTTT
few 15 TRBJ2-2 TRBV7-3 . CASSSNPLSTGELFF TGTGCCAGCAGCTCGAATCCCCTATCCACCGGGGAGCTGTTTTTT
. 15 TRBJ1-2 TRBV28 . CASGMQGMSNYGYTF TGTGCCAGCGGAATGCAGGGGATGTCTAACTATGGCTACACCTTC
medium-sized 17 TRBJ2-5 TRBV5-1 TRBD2 CASSLFSALAAPETQYF TGCGCCAGCAGCTTGTTTTCGGCGCTAGCGGCACCAGAGACCCAGTACTTC
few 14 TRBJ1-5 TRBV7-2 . CASSRGGYNQPQHF TGTGCCAGCAGCCGGGGGGGGTACAATCAGCCCCAGCATTTT
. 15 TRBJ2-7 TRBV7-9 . CASSTPLARSFGQYF TGTGCCAGCAGCACCCCCTTAGCACGTTCCTTCGGACAGTACTTC
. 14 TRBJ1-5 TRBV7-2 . CASSLARDYGPQHF TGTGCCAGCAGCTTAGCGAGGGACTACGGGCCCCAGCATTTT
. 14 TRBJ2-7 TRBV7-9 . CASSLDRGIYEQYF TGTGCCAGCAGCTTAGATCGGGGAATCTACGAGCAGTACTTC
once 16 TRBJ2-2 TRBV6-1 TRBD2 CATLGRGRPNTGELFF TGTGCCACACTAGGGAGGGGACGGCCGAACACCGGGGAGCTGTTTTTT
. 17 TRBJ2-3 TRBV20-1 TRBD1 CSARDFLRGPTTDTQYF TGCAGTGCTAGAGACTTTTTGAGGGGGCCAACCACAGATACGCAGTATTTT